The source of this T cell receptor (beta chain) is a study of blood T cell repertoires in COVID-19. Study details: Sources were T cells, B-cell-depleted T cells, or PBMCs; the material itself was cDNA or gDNA.

The V gene's germline CDR1 is SGHAT and CDR2 FQNNGV. This CDR3 has 11 residues. V was clipped by 3 bases and J by 11 bases, with 10 bases between them. Assay: immunoSEQ multiplex PCR; the TCRdb copy retains only in-frame clones and omits some. This sample has 70,000 to 75,000 clones; 80% to 85% occur once, and the top ten carry less than 2%. Sequencing input: peripheral blood. This sequence originates from a woman aged 60-70 years with acute or convalescent COVID-19. The chain has TRBV11-2 and TRBJ1-1; D is undetermined. The DNA for the CDR3 is TGTGCCAGCAGCTTTGCCGCGGGGGCTTTCTTT. Amino acids: CASSFAAGAFF.